These T cell receptor beta chains were read from a single sample in a study of cytomegalovirus exposure and HLA in healthy donors. Sequencing was performed with immunoSEQ multiplex PCR; in TCRdb, only in-frame clones are kept and a portion is missing. The data contain 250,000 to 350,000 clones, 75% to 90% of them singletons. Sample: PBMCs. The receptor source for this set is a girl aged 2 to 10 in good health and CMV-seronegative. Both conserved end residues are part of each CDR3. Fields, in order: V gene, J gene, CDR3 protein.

>TRBV7-9|TRBJ2-3
CASSPGGLAGDTQYF
>TRBV11-1|TRBJ2-7
CASSPPLGSYEQYF
>TRBV29-1|TRBJ2-3
CSVEERERTDTQYF
>TRBV9|TRBJ2-2
CASSATLGTGLAGELFF
>TRBV2|TRBJ1-3
CASGNRGSGNTIYF
>TRBV2|TRBJ1-2
CASSLTDNYGYTF
>TRBV5-1|TRBJ2-7
CASSLGSGTGVYEQYF
>TRBV29-1|TRBJ1-5
CSVTQGAQPQHF
>TRBV7-9|TRBJ1-6
CASSSRQGNNSPLHF
>TRBV6-5|TRBJ2-4
CASSGQGAKNIQYF
>TRBV7-9|TRBJ2-1
CASSSLGTGGYNEQFF
>TRBV12-5|.
CASGLFRDRDDYEQYF
>TRBV5-4|TRBJ2-3
CASSPAGGYTDTQYF
>TRBV2|TRBJ2-5
CASSFYLRETQYF
>TRBV10-3|TRBJ2-5
CATNKARDQETQYF
>TRBV5-5|TRBJ2-6
CASSSTGTGANVLTF
>TRBV7-3|TRBJ2-1
CASSSISLAGLNNEQFF
>TRBV28|TRBJ2-7
CASSPPDRAEQYF
>TRBV27|TRBJ2-6
CASRRTERSNVLTF
>TRBV2|TRBJ1-2
CASEAEANYGYTF
>TRBV5-5|TRBJ2-7
CASSLGALAGGYLF
>TRBV6-6|TRBJ1-1
CASSYRQGSHISEAFF
>TRBV6-5|TRBJ1-2
CASSLDTIYGYTF
>TRBV7-9|TRBJ2-3
CASSPPASGGKNTQYF
>TRBV5-5|TRBJ1-1
CASSSTVNTEAFF
>TRBV7-9|TRBJ1-1
CASRFRDRENTEAFF
>TRBV5-1|TRBJ2-3
CASSTQAGGSTDTQYF
>TRBV13|TRBJ1-1
CASSLREKGEAFF
>TRBV6-5|TRBJ1-2
CASSFQGGTNYGYTF
>TRBV7-8|TRBJ1-2
CASSLSPVNYGYTF
>TRBV7-9|TRBJ1-3
CASSLALTGGGNTIYF
>TRBV27|TRBJ2-1
CASSLNYNEQFF
>TRBV28|TRBJ2-3
CASSAGAGTDTQYF
>TRBV7-6|TRBJ2-7
CASSSGKQFEDEQYF
>TRBV5-1|TRBJ2-5
CASSPRLAGGQETQYF
>TRBV11-2|TRBJ1-1
CASSFRGGMNTEAFF
>TRBV12-5|TRBJ1-1
CASGPWDRHTEAFF
>TRBV19|TRBJ1-4
CASTRRTAANEKLFF
>TRBV2|TRBJ2-5
CAIRQNSQETQYF
>TRBV9|TRBJ2-1
CASSVGGGTIYNEQFF
>TRBV2|TRBJ2-3
CASNRLAGATDTQYF
>TRBV18|TRBJ2-5
CASSPSGSSRLVQETQYF